A selection of T cell receptor beta chains follows, all from one sample in a study of blood T cell repertoires in COVID-19. Only in-frame clones appear in the TCRdb table, and some are missing; sequencing was by immunoSEQ multiplex PCR. The sample comprises over 150,000 clones, 94% of which are singletons, and around 0.8% rests with the top ten. What was sequenced was peripheral blood. The receptor source for this set is a young man with COVID-19, enrolled during active disease. The CDR3 runs from the conserved cysteine through the conserved F or W. The order of the fields is CDR3 length, J gene, clone size, D gene, V gene, CDR3 protein, CDR3 DNA. D genes are given only for firm matches. Size is stated for part of the rows, as once, few or many counts, or as a class when the clone is expanded.

len: 15; j_gene: TRBJ1-1; abundance: .; d_gene: .; v_gene: TRBV19; CDR3aa: CASSIVRVGGTEAFF; CDR3nt: TGTGCCAGTAGTATAGTTCGGGTTGGCGGAACTGAAGCTTTCTTT
len: 13; j_gene: TRBJ2-7; abundance: .; d_gene: .; v_gene: TRBV6-5; CDR3aa: CASRGQPSYEQYF; CDR3nt: TGTGCCAGCAGAGGACAGCCTTCCTACGAGCAGTACTTC
len: 14; j_gene: TRBJ1-4; abundance: .; d_gene: .; v_gene: TRBV7-2; CDR3aa: CASSPGEVNEKLFF; CDR3nt: TGTGCCAGCAGCCCCGGGGAAGTTAATGAAAAACTGTTTTTT
len: 13; j_gene: TRBJ1-1; abundance: .; d_gene: TRBD1; v_gene: TRBV2; CDR3aa: CASGGTGVTEAFF; CDR3nt: TGTGCCAGCGGGGGGACAGGGGTTACTGAAGCTTTCTTT
len: 15; j_gene: TRBJ1-1; abundance: few; d_gene: .; v_gene: TRBV5-1; CDR3aa: CASSLAGGLNTEAFF; CDR3nt: TGCGCCAGCAGCTTGGCCGGGGGTTTGAACACTGAAGCTTTCTTT
len: 19; j_gene: TRBJ2-1; abundance: .; d_gene: TRBD2; v_gene: TRBV5-1; CDR3aa: CASSFRLGVGGGAPGEQFF; CDR3nt: TGCGCCAGCAGTTTCCGCTTAGGTGTAGGCGGGGGGGCCCCGGGTGAGCAGTTCTTC
len: 17; j_gene: TRBJ2-2; abundance: .; d_gene: TRBD1; v_gene: TRBV7-2; CDR3aa: CASSPAEDRVGAGELFF; CDR3nt: TGTGCCAGCAGCCCCGCCGAGGACAGGGTTGGCGCCGGGGAGCTGTTTTTT
len: 15; j_gene: TRBJ1-5; abundance: .; d_gene: TRBD1; v_gene: TRBV2; CDR3aa: CASSTGGAGNQPQHF; CDR3nt: TGTGCCAGCAGTACAGGGGGCGCTGGCAATCAGCCCCAGCATTTT
len: 11; j_gene: TRBJ2-7; abundance: .; d_gene: .; v_gene: TRBV6-1; CDR3aa: CASSEIFEQYF; CDR3nt: TGTGCCAGCAGTGAAATCTTCGAGCAGTACTTC
len: 13; j_gene: TRBJ1-5; abundance: .; d_gene: .; v_gene: TRBV5-5; CDR3aa: CASSFSRSEPQHF; CDR3nt: TGTGCCAGCAGCTTCAGCAGGTCGGAGCCCCAGCATTTT
len: 15; j_gene: TRBJ1-2; abundance: .; d_gene: .; v_gene: TRBV19; CDR3aa: CASSLLGAGDYGYTF; CDR3nt: TGTGCCAGTAGCCTACTCGGCGCAGGGGATTATGGCTACACCTTC
len: 12; j_gene: TRBJ1-1; abundance: .; d_gene: .; v_gene: TRBV2; CDR3aa: CATNRKNTEAFF; CDR3nt: TGTGCCACCAACAGAAAGAACACTGAAGCTTTCTTT
len: 13; j_gene: TRBJ1-5; abundance: .; d_gene: .; v_gene: TRBV19; CDR3aa: CASSTDTNQPQHF; CDR3nt: TGTGCCAGTAGTACGGACACCAATCAGCCCCAGCATTTT
len: 17; j_gene: TRBJ2-5; abundance: .; d_gene: .; v_gene: TRBV27; CDR3aa: CASSPQTASLYQETQYF; CDR3nt: TGTGCCAGCAGTCCCCAGACAGCATCCCTTTACCAAGAGACCCAGTACTTC
len: 14; j_gene: TRBJ1-5; abundance: .; d_gene: .; v_gene: TRBV7-2; CDR3aa: CASSGRTGNQPQHF; CDR3nt: TGTGCCAGCAGCGGAAGAACAGGGAACCAGCCCCAGCATTTT
len: 17; j_gene: TRBJ2-1; abundance: .; d_gene: TRBD2; v_gene: TRBV4-2; CDR3aa: CASSPGLAGGPENEQFF; CDR3nt: TGTGCCAGCAGCCCCGGACTAGCGGGGGGGCCGGAGAATGAGCAGTTCTTC
len: 14; j_gene: TRBJ2-3; abundance: .; d_gene: .; v_gene: TRBV2; CDR3aa: CASSALDNTDTQYF; CDR3nt: TGTGCCAGCAGCGCATTGGACAACACAGATACGCAGTATTTT
len: 17; j_gene: TRBJ2-1; abundance: .; d_gene: TRBD2; v_gene: TRBV18; CDR3aa: CASSPASGGGSYNEQFF; CDR3nt: TGTGCCAGCTCACCGGCTAGCGGGGGGGGTAGCTACAATGAGCAGTTCTTC
len: 17; j_gene: TRBJ2-1; abundance: .; d_gene: .; v_gene: TRBV11-3; CDR3aa: CASSSVVAGNSYNEQFF; CDR3nt: TGTGCCAGCAGCTCCGTCGTGGCGGGAAACTCCTACAATGAGCAGTTCTTC
len: 15; j_gene: TRBJ2-1; abundance: .; d_gene: TRBD2; v_gene: TRBV6-5; CDR3aa: CASSSSGESYNEQFF; CDR3nt: TGTGCCAGCAGTTCAAGCGGGGAGTCCTACAATGAGCAGTTCTTC
len: 14; j_gene: TRBJ2-7; abundance: .; d_gene: TRBD1; v_gene: TRBV2; CDR3aa: CASRFNRGPGEQYF; CDR3nt: TGTGCCAGCAGGTTCAACAGGGGGCCGGGGGAGCAGTACTTC
len: 15; j_gene: TRBJ1-2; abundance: once; d_gene: TRBD1; v_gene: TRBV5-1; CDR3aa: CASSDRDRAPVGYTF; CDR3nt: TGCGCCAGCAGCGACCGGGACAGGGCTCCGGTCGGCTACACCTTC
len: 13; j_gene: TRBJ2-7; abundance: .; d_gene: .; v_gene: TRBV27; CDR3aa: CASSFGQIYEQYF; CDR3nt: TGTGCCAGCAGTTTTGGACAGATTTACGAGCAGTACTTC
len: 13; j_gene: TRBJ1-5; abundance: once; d_gene: .; v_gene: TRBV30; CDR3aa: CAWNLRSNQPQHF; CDR3nt: TGTGCCTGGAATCTCAGATCCAATCAGCCCCAGCATTTT
len: 12; j_gene: TRBJ1-5; abundance: .; d_gene: .; v_gene: TRBV6-6; CDR3aa: CAARYSNQPQHF; CDR3nt: TGTGCCGCCCGGTATAGCAATCAGCCCCAGCATTTT
len: 12; j_gene: TRBJ1-2; abundance: .; d_gene: .; v_gene: TRBV2; CDR3aa: CASSDRGYGYTF; CDR3nt: TGTGCCAGCAGTGATCGAGGATATGGCTACACCTTC
len: 19; j_gene: TRBJ2-1; abundance: .; d_gene: TRBD2; v_gene: TRBV5-1; CDR3aa: CASSPMGGLAGSSYNEQFF; CDR3nt: TGCGCCAGCAGCCCCATGGGGGGACTAGCGGGAAGCTCCTACAATGAGCAGTTCTTC
len: 14; j_gene: TRBJ2-2; abundance: .; d_gene: .; v_gene: TRBV6-1; CDR3aa: CASSDRMNTGELFF; CDR3nt: TGTGCCAGCAGTGACAGGATGAACACCGGGGAGCTGTTTTTT
len: 14; j_gene: TRBJ1-2; abundance: .; d_gene: .; v_gene: TRBV13; CDR3aa: CASSTPDDFYGYTF; CDR3nt: TGTGCCAGCAGCACCCCGGATGACTTCTATGGCTACACCTTC
len: 15; j_gene: TRBJ1-1; abundance: .; d_gene: TRBD1; v_gene: TRBV2; CDR3aa: CASKRTGGVYTEAFF; CDR3nt: TGTGCCAGCAAAAGGACAGGGGGTGTCTACACTGAAGCTTTCTTT
len: 15; j_gene: TRBJ1-1; abundance: .; d_gene: TRBD1; v_gene: TRBV19; CDR3aa: CASSIGGRGRTEAFF; CDR3nt: TGTGCCAGTAGTATAGGCGGCAGGGGGCGAACTGAAGCTTTCTTT